The 30 T cell receptor beta chains presented below share a single source sample, sequenced in a study of T cell responses to AZD1222 COVID-19 vaccine. Measured with immunoSEQ multiplex PCR; TCRdb has only the in-frame clones, and not every one. The sample holds just over 150,000 clones; 90% are singletons and the top ten take around 1.9%. The material sequenced was peripheral blood, taken on day 0 of AZD1222 vaccination. The source is an adult in good health.

This chain uses TRBV5-8 with TRBJ1-4; 10 nucleotides align to TRBD1. This CDR3 region has 14 residues. V shed 4 bases, J shed 8 bases, and the junction held 5 bases outside the gene matches. Per germline, CDR1 SGHTS and CDR2 YDEGEE. CDR3 in amino acids: CASSLTGGKEKLFF. The CDR3 DNA sequence: TGTGCCAGCAGCCTGACAGGGGGCAAAGAAAAACTGTTTTTT.

The chain joins TRBV6-5 to TRBJ1-1; no definite D call. CDR1 is MNHEY, CDR2 SVGAGI, per germline. Trimming pared 2 bases from V and 4 bases from J, leaving 8 bases between. The CDR3 is 13 residues long. CDR3 sequence reads: CASSYPSGTEAFF. The DNA for the CDR3 is TGTGCCAGCAGTTACCCCTCAGGCACTGAAGCTTTCTTT.

The chain links TRBV28 to TRBJ1-6, with TRBD1 as a possible D gene (5 bases). V was trimmed by 5 bases and J by 7 bases, leaving 15 bases between them. Germline assignment: CDR1 MDHEN and CDR2 SYDVKM. The CDR3 totals 15 residues. The CDR3 region is CASSLSQGYNSPLHF. CDR3 nucleotides: TGTGCCAGCAGTCTCTCTCAGGGTTACAATTCACCCCTCCACTTT. Drawing the rest from reference TRBV28 and TRBJ1-6, the complete variable domain is DVKVTQSSRYLVKRTGEKVFLECVQDMDHENMFWYRQDPGLGLRLIYFSYDVKMKEKGDIPEGYSVSREKKERFSLILESASTNQTSMYLCASSLSQGYNSPLHFGNGTRLTVT.

The chain recombines TRBV7-2 with TRBJ2-3, with D uncertain. The CDR3 is 16 amino acids. Trimming pared 4 bases from V and 0 bases from J, leaving 14 bases between. Germline V gene sequence: CDR1 SGHTA, CDR2 FQGNSA. CDR3 nucleotides: TGTGCCAGCAGCTCCGACGGGCAAATAAGCACAGATACGCAGTATTTT. The encoded protein is CASSSDGQISTDTQYF. The full variable domain, rest sourced from reference TRBV7-2 and TRBJ2-3, is GAGVSQSPSNKVTEKGKDVELRCDPISGHTALYWYRQSLGQGLEFLIYFQGNSAPDKSGLPSDRFSAERTGGSVSTLTIQRTQQEDSAVYLCASSSDGQISTDTQYFGPGTRLTVL.

The chain recombines TRBV29-1 with TRBJ1-2, with D hard to call. The germline V gene has CDR1 SQVTM and CDR2 ANQGSEA. This CDR3 has 12 residues. The ends were cut back, 6 bases at V and 8 bases at J, with 16 bases in the middle. DNA of the CDR3: TGCAGCGTAGCCCTCCCGGCGGAGGGCTACACCTTC. As protein: CSVALPAEGYTF.

The sample holds one count of this clone. This chain connects TRBV19 to TRBJ2-7, with 7 bases matching TRBD2. Germline CDR1 and CDR2: LNHDA and SQIVND (reference sequence). This CDR3 is 13 amino acids long. V lost 5 bases and J lost 3; bases outside the gene matches: 4. This CDR3 reads CASSGLAGYEQYF. The CDR3 region has the DNA TGTGCCAGTAGTGGGTTAGCGGGCTACGAGCAGTACTTC.

This chain uses TRBV6-1 with TRBJ1-2, with D unclear. The CDR3 totals 14 residues. V was cut by 0 bases and J by 5 bases, with 10 bases left in between. Looked up from germline, CDR1 is MNHNS and CDR2 is SASEGT. DNA of the CDR3: TGTGCCAGCAGTGAAGCGGGAGGGCAGTATGGCTACACCTTC. It encodes CASSEAGGQYGYTF.

The chain links TRBV7-8 to TRBJ1-5; TRBD1 might be the D (6 bases). There are 15 residues in the CDR3. Trimming stripped 1 base from V and 8 bases from J, with 15 bases between. Germline CDR1 and CDR2: SGHVS and FQNEAQ. CDR3 amino acids: CASSLDWGALEPQHF. Here the CDR3 DNA reads TGTGCCAGCAGCTTAGATTGGGGGGCTCTTGAGCCCCAGCATTTT.

Written as DNA, the CDR3 is TGTGCCAGCAGTTTCGCAGGGACCACCTACGAGCAGTACTTC. Translating it yields CASSFAGTTYEQYF. The V gene is TRBV28, the J gene TRBJ2-7, with D perhaps matching TRBD1 or TRBD2 (5 bases each). CDR3 size: 14 residues. CDR1 and CDR2 (germline): MDHEN, SYDVKM. The V end was cut by 3 bases, the J end by 2 bases, with 11 bases between.

The rearrangement links TRBV6-2 or TRBV6-3 to TRBJ1-1, with D tentatively TRBD1 (6 bases). Germline CDR1 and CDR2: MNHEY and SVGEGT. The CDR3 extends over 11 amino acids. The V gene lost 5 bases and the J gene lost 9 bases, with 10 bases spanning the gap. DNA for the CDR3: TGTGCCAGCAGTACCGGGACAAAAGCTTTCTTT. It specifies CASSTGTKAFF.

The rearrangement uses TRBV30 and TRBJ1-1; 10 bases agree with TRBD1. The CDR3 loop spans 12 amino acids. CDR1 is GTSNPN and CDR2 is SVGIG in the germline V gene (reference sequence). V shed 5 bases and J 3 bases; nucleotides not matched to a gene: 0. The CDR3 nucleotides read TGTGCCTGGGACAGGGGGCACACTGAAGCTTTCTTT. The encoded protein is CAWDRGHTEAFF.

This sequence joins TRBV18 and TRBJ1-2; D is uncertain. CDR1 and CDR2 from the germline V gene are KGHSH and LQKENI. Trimming took 2 bases from V and 7 from J, leaving 14 bases between them. This CDR3 comprises 14 residues. Here the CDR3 DNA reads TGTGCCAGCTCACCAGAACTAGGAGGTTTTGGCTACACCTTC. Protein: CASSPELGGFGYTF.

The rearrangement uses TRBV7-2 and TRBJ2-1; 12 bases are a match to TRBD2. This CDR3 comprises 16 residues. CDR1 and CDR2 from the germline V gene are SGHTA and FQGNSA. J was trimmed by 7 bases and V by 3 bases; bases with no gene match: 7. This chain's CDR3 is CASSFGLAGIKNEQFF. The CDR3 nucleotides read TGTGCCAGCAGCTTCGGACTAGCGGGAATAAAAAATGAGCAGTTCTTC.

This clone was observed a single time. The chain combines TRBV5-8 with TRBJ1-5, with no clear D. V shed 5 bases and J shed 10 bases, with 7 bases lying between them. The CDR3 consists of 10 residues. CDR1 and CDR2 (germline): SGHTS, YDEGEE. This CDR3 reads CASREGPQHF. DNA of the CDR3: TGTGCCAGCAGGGAGGGCCCCCAGCATTTT.

The table lists this clone with a count of one. This chain links TRBV7-3 with TRBJ2-5; no clear D gene. CDR3 length: 12 residues. V lost 5 bases and J lost 5, with 9 bases in between. Germline V gene sequence: CDR1 SGHTA, CDR2 FQGTGA. The CDR3 here is CASSPNGETQYF. In nucleotides, the CDR3 is TGTGCCAGCAGCCCAAACGGGGAGACCCAGTACTTC.

This sequence joins TRBV18 and TRBJ1-2; D is undetermined. Germline assignment: CDR1 KGHSH and CDR2 LQKENI. V was trimmed by 2 bases and J by 4 bases, leaving 8 bases between them. The length of the CDR3 is 13 residues. CDR3 sequence: CASSPGVSYGYTF. CDR3 bases: TGTGCCAGCTCACCAGGAGTGAGCTATGGCTACACCTTC.

The rearrangement uses TRBV5-6 and TRBJ2-7, with D perhaps assigned TRBD1 or TRBD2 (5 bases each). V gave up 1 base and J gave up 0 bases, with 11 bases separating them. Germline loops: CDR1 SGHDT, CDR2 YYEEEE. This CDR3 contains 15 residues. The CDR3 coding sequence is TGTGCCAGCAGCTTGTATGGGGGTAACTCCTACGAGCAGTACTTC. It is translated as CASSLYGGNSYEQYF.

The rearrangement links TRBV4-3 to TRBJ2-5, with D uncertain. The CDR3 is 14 residues long. V shed 0 bases and J shed 1 base, with 6 bases lying between them. Per germline, CDR1 LGHNA and CDR2 YSLEER. For the CDR3, the DNA is TGCGCCAGCAGCCAAGATTGGGCCCAAGAGACCCAGTACTTC. Translated, it gives CASSQDWAQETQYF.

This clone was counted only a few times. The chain carries TRBV6-5 and TRBJ2-7; D not resolved. Germline V gene sequence: CDR1 MNHEY, CDR2 SVGAGI. Deletions cut 0 bases from V and 0 bases from J, with 9 bases between. The CDR3 totals 15 residues. CDR3 sequence (DNA): TGTGCCAGCAGTTACTCGAGAGTGAGCTCCTACGAGCAGTACTTC. This codes for CASSYSRVSSYEQYF.

The rearrangement uses TRBV4-3 and TRBJ2-3; 7 bases line up with TRBD1. Germline-derived CDR1 and CDR2 are LGHNA and YSLEER. The CDR3 has 15 amino acids. The trim removed 4 bases at V and 6 bases at J, leaving 10 bases unmatched. The CDR3 nucleotides are TGCGCCAGCAGCCTATCAAACAGGGGTGGGGATACGCAGTATTTT. It is translated as CASSLSNRGGDTQYF.

The J gene is TRBJ1-2, the V gene TRBV6-6; no reliable D call. V was clipped by 10 bases and J by 8 bases, with 11 bases between them. Looked up from germline, CDR1 is MNHNY and CDR2 is SVGAGI (reference sequence). CDR3 size: 10 residues. In DNA form, the CDR3 reads TGTGCCACCGGAGGGTACGGCTACACCTTC. Translated, it gives CATGGYGYTF.

The chain is built from TRBV11-2 and TRBJ2-2; TRBD2 matches at 14 bases. With 5 bases clipped from V and 9 bases from J, the junction kept 8 bases outside the gene matches. Germline CDR1 reads SGHAT; CDR2 reads FQNNGV. The CDR3 has 16 residues. The chain's CDR3 is CASSLGLAGASWELFF. In DNA form, the CDR3 reads TGTGCCAGCAGCCTGGGACTAGCGGGAGCCAGTTGGGAGCTGTTTTTT. The complete variable domain, with remaining parts taken from reference TRBV11-2 and TRBJ2-2, reads EAGVAQSPRYKIIEKRQSVAFWCNPISGHATLYWYQQILGQGPKLLIQFQNNGVVDDSQLPKDRFSAERLKGVDSTLKIQPAKLEDSAVYLCASSLGLAGASWELFFGEGSRLTVL.

The CDR3, as DNA: TGTGCCAGCAGTTTAGGTAGACTAGCGGGACACTACGAGCAGTACTTC. It translates to CASSLGRLAGHYEQYF. The rearrangement uses TRBV28 and TRBJ2-7, with 11 nucleotides matching TRBD2. CDR1 and CDR2 (germline): MDHEN, SYDVKM. There are 16 residues in the CDR3. V lost 2 bases, J lost 3 bases, and 6 bases stayed unmatched.

The rearrangement links TRBV7-9 to TRBJ2-3; no clear D gene. The germline CDR1 and CDR2 sequences are SEHNR and FQNEAQ (reference sequence). Between the trimmed V and J ends, which lost 5 bases and 2 bases, there was a span of 8 bases. This CDR3 has 13 amino acids. The CDR3 loop reads CASSEIYTDTQYF. CDR3 in DNA: TGTGCCAGCAGCGAAATATACACAGATACGCAGTATTTT.

J is TRBJ1-3 and V is TRBV4-3; D uncertain. Looked up from germline, CDR1 is LGHNA and CDR2 is YSLEER. There are 15 residues in the CDR3. With 0 bases removed from V and 3 bases from J, the gap between germline ends came to 9 bases. The CDR3 reads CASSQEAGFGNTIYF. CDR3 sequence (DNA): TGCGCCAGCAGCCAAGAGGCCGGGTTTGGAAACACCATATATTTT.

The chain has TRBV25-1 and TRBJ2-7; 14 bases match TRBD2. CDR3 length equals 14 residues. Germline CDR1 reads MGHDK; CDR2 reads SYGVNS. Trimming cost V 8 bases and J 0 bases; bases outside gene matches: 0. Written as DNA, the CDR3 is TGTGCCAGCGGGACTAGCGGGAGCTCCTACGAGCAGTACTTC. Its translation: CASGTSGSSYEQYF.

The V and J genes are TRBV28 and TRBJ2-7; D gene unclear. V was pared by 3 bases and J by 4 bases, with 7 bases between. Germline V lookup: CDR1 MDHEN, CDR2 SYDVKM. CDR3 length: 12 amino acids. The CDR3 DNA follows: TGTGCCAGCAGTTTTACTTCGTACGAGCAGTACTTC. It specifies CASSFTSYEQYF.

The chain has TRBV28 and TRBJ1-1; 7 positions match TRBD1. The CDR3 totals 14 residues. V lost 6 bases, J lost 4 bases, and 8 bases stayed unmatched. CDR1 MDHEN and CDR2 SYDVKM come from the germline V gene. CDR3 in amino acids: CASRPRQGGTEAFF. The CDR3 coding sequence is TGTGCCAGCAGACCCAGACAGGGCGGCACTGAAGCTTTCTTT.

This chain links TRBV19 with TRBJ1-5, with D maybe TRBD1 (5 bases). The length of the CDR3 is 13 residues. Germline CDR1 LNHDA, CDR2 SQIVND (reference sequence). The V end lost 5 bases, the J end lost 5 bases, and 10 bases lay between the germline ends. CDR3 residues: CASSAWGDQPQHF. The CDR3 nucleotides are TGTGCCAGTAGTGCCTGGGGGGATCAGCCCCAGCATTTT. Together with reference TRBV19 and TRBJ1-5, the CDR3 gives the full variable domain: DGGITQSPKYLFRKEGQNVTLSCEQNLNHDAMYWYRQDPGQGLRLIYYSQIVNDFQKGDIAEGYSVSREKKESFPLTVTSAQKNPTAFYLCASSAWGDQPQHFGDGTRLSIL.

V is TRBV6-2 or TRBV6-3 and J is TRBJ2-7; 7 positions agree with TRBD1. Germline lookup yields CDR1 MNHEY and CDR2 SVGEGT. The CDR3 loop spans 17 amino acids. Losses at the gene ends were 2 bases for V and 3 bases for J; bases not matched to a gene: 13. The CDR3 region has the DNA TGTGCCAGCAGTTACGGGACAGTGGAGGTATTGTACTACGAGCAGTACTTC. Translating it yields CASSYGTVEVLYYEQYF.